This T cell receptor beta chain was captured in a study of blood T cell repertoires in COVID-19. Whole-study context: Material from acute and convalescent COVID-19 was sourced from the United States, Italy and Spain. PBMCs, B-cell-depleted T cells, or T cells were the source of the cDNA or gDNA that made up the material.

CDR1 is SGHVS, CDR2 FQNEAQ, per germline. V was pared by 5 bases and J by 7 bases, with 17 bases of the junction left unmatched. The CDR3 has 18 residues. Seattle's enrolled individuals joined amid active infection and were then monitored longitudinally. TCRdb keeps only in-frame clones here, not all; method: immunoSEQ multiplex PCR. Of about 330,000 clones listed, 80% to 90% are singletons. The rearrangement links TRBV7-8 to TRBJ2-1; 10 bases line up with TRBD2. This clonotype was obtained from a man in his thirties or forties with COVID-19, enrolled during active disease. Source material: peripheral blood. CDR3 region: CASSGVFPAGGPRNEQFF. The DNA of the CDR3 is TGTGCCAGCAGCGGGGTCTTTCCAGCGGGAGGGCCAAGGAATGAGCAGTTCTTC. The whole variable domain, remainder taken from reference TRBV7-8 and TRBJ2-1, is GAGVSQSPRYKVAKRGQDVALRCDPISGHVSLFWYQQALGQGPEFLTYFQNEAQLDKSGLPSDRFFAERPEGSVSTLKIQRTQQEDSAVYLCASSGVFPAGGPRNEQFFGPGTRLTVL.